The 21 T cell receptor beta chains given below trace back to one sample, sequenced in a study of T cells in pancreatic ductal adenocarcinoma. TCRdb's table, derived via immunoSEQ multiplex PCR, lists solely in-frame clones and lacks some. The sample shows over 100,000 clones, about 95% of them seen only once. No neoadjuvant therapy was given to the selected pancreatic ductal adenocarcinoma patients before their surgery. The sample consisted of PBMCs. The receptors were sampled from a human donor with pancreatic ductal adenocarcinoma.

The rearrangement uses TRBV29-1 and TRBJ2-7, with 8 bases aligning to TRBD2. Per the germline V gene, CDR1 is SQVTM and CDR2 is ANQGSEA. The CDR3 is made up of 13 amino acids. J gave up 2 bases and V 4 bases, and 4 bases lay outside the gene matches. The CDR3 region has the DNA TGCAGCGTTGTAATGGGACTAGCCTACGAGCAGTACTTC. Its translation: CSVVMGLAYEQYF.

CDR3 residues: CASSQGGTRNTGELFF. CDR3 DNA sequence: TGTGCCAGCAGCCAAGGGGGCACCCGAAACACCGGGGAGCTGTTTTTT. V is TRBV4-2 and J is TRBJ2-2; D may be TRBD1 (5 bases). The germline V gene encodes CDR1 LGHNA and CDR2 YNFKEQ. V was cut by 1 base and J by 2 bases, with 11 bases left in between. CDR3 length equals 16 residues.

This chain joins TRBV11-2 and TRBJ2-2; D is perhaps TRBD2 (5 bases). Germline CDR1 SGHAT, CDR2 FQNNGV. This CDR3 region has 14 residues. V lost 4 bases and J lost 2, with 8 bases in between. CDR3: CASSSSSNTGELFF. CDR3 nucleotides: TGTGCCAGCAGCTCTAGCTCTAACACCGGGGAGCTGTTTTTT.

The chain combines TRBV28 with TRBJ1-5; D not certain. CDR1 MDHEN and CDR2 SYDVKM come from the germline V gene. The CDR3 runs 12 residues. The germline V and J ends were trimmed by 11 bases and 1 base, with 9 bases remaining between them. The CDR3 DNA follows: TGTGCCTCGGGGAGGAGCAATCAGCCCCAGCATTTT. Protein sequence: CASGRSNQPQHF.

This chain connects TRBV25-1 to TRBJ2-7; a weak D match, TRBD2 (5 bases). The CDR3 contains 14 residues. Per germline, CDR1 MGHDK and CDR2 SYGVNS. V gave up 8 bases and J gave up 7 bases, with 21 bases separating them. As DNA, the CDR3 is TGTGCCAGCGAGGGTTCGACGGGTGCCTGGGAGCAGTACTTC. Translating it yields CASEGSTGAWEQYF.

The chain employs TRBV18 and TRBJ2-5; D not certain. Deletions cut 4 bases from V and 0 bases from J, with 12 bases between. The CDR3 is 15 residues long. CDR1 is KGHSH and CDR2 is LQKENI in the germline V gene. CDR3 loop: CASSLQRSHQETQYF. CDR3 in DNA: TGTGCCAGCTCACTACAACGGAGCCACCAAGAGACCCAGTACTTC.

CDR3 sequence (DNA): TGTGCCAGCAGCGAGGGGGCTCGTAGCACAGATACGCAGTATTTT. It encodes CASSEGARSTDTQYF. The chain joins TRBV7-9 to TRBJ2-3; 7 bases map to TRBD1. Germline lookup yields CDR1 SEHNR and CDR2 FQNEAQ (reference sequence). V dropped 5 bases and J dropped 0; count of bases not matched to a gene: 5. The CDR3 loop spans 15 amino acids.

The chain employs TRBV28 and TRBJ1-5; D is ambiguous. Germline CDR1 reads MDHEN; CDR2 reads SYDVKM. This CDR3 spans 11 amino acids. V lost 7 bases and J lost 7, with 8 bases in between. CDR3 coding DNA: TGTGCCAGCAACCCTACGCAGCCCCAGCATTTT. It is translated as CASNPTQPQHF.

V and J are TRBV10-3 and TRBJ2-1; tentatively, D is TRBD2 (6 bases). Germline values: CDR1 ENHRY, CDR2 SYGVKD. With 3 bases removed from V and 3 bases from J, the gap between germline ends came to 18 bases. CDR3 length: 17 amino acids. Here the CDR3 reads CAISDWKGTSNYNEQFF. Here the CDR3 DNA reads TGTGCCATCAGTGATTGGAAGGGGACTTCAAACTACAATGAGCAGTTCTTC.

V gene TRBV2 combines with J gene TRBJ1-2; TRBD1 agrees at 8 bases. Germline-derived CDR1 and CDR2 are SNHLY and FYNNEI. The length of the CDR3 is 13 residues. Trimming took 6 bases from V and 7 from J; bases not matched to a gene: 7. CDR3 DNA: TGTGCCAGCAGCGATACAGGGGGTTCTGGCTACACCTTC. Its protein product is CASSDTGGSGYTF.

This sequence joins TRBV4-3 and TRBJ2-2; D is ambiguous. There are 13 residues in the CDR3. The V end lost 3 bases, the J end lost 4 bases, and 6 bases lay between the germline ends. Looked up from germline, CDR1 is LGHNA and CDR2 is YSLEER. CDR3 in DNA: TGCGCCAGCAGCCAGACTTTCACCGGGGAGCTGTTTTTT. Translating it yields CASSQTFTGELFF.

The CDR3 DNA is TGTGCCAGCAGCCAAGTAGCGGCTAGCGGGACCTACGAGCAGTACTTC. It yields the protein CASSQVAASGTYEQYF. This chain links TRBV4-2 with TRBJ2-7, with 9 bases lining up with TRBD2. The CDR3 spans 16 residues. Per germline, CDR1 LGHNA and CDR2 YNFKEQ. The J segment lost 2 bases and the V segment lost 1 base, leaving 6 bases of the junction unmatched.

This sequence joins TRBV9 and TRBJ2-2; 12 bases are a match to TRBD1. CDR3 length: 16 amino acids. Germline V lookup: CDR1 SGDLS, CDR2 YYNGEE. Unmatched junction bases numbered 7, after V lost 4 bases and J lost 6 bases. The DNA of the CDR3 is TGTGCCAGCAGCTCGAGGGGGACAGGGGGCTCCGGGGAGCTGTTTTTT. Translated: CASSSRGTGGSGELFF.

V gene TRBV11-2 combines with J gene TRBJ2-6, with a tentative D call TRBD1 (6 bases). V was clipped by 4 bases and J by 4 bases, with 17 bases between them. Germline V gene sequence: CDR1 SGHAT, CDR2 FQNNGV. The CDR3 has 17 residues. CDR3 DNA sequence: TGTGCCAGCAGCTCCCTTATAACAGGGACAGGGGCCAACGTCCTGACTTTC. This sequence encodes CASSSLITGTGANVLTF. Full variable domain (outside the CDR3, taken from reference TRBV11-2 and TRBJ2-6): EAGVAQSPRYKIIEKRQSVAFWCNPISGHATLYWYQQILGQGPKLLIQFQNNGVVDDSQLPKDRFSAERLKGVDSTLKIQPAKLEDSAVYLCASSSLITGTGANVLTFGAGSRLTVL.

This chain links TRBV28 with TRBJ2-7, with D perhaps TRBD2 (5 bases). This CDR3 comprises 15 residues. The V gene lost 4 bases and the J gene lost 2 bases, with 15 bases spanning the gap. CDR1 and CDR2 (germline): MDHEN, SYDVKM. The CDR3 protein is CASSSPSSSPYEQYF. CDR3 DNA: TGTGCCAGCAGTTCCCCTTCTAGCTCTCCCTACGAGCAGTACTTC.

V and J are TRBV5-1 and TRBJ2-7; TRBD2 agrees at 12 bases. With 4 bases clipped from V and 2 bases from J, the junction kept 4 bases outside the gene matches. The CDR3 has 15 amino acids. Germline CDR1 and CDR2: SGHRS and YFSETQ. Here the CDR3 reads CASSVGLAGPYEQYF. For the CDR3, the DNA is TGCGCCAGCAGCGTTGGACTAGCGGGACCCTACGAGCAGTACTTC.

Here the CDR3 reads CASSLVFRGDEQYF. CDR3 DNA: TGTGCCAGCAGCTTAGTATTCAGGGGCGACGAGCAGTACTTC. The chain links TRBV7-9 to TRBJ2-7; the D gene is possibly TRBD1 (6 bases). The length of the CDR3 is 14 residues. The V gene lost 1 base and the J gene lost 5 bases, with 12 bases spanning the gap. In germline, CDR1 is SEHNR, CDR2 FQNEAQ (reference sequence).

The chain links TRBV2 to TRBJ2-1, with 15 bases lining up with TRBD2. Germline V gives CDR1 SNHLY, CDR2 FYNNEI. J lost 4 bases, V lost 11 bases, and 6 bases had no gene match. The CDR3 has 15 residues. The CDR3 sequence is CAGQGTSGRYNEQFF. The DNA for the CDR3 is TGTGCCGGCCAAGGGACTAGCGGGAGGTACAATGAGCAGTTCTTC.

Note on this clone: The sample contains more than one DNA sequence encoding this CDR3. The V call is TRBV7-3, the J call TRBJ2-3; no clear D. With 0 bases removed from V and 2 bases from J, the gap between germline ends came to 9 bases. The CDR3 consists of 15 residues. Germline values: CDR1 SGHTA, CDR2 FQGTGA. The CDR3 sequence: CASSLTGGDTDTQYF. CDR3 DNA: TGTGCCAGCAGCTTAACTGGTGGAGACACAGATACGCAGTATTTT.

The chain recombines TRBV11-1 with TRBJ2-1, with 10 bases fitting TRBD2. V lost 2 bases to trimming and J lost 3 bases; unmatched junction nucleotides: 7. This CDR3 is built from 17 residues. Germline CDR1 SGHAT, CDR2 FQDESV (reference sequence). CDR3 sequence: CASSLIPSGSVYNEQFF. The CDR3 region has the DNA TGTGCCAGCAGCTTAATACCTAGCGGGAGTGTCTACAATGAGCAGTTCTTC.

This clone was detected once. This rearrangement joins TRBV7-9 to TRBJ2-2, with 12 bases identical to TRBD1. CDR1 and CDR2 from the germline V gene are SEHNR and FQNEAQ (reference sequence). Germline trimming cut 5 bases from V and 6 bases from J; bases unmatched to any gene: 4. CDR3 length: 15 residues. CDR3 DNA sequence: TGTGCCAGCAGCAACCGGGACAGGGGGCCCGGGGAGCTGTTTTTT. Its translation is CASSNRDRGPGELFF.